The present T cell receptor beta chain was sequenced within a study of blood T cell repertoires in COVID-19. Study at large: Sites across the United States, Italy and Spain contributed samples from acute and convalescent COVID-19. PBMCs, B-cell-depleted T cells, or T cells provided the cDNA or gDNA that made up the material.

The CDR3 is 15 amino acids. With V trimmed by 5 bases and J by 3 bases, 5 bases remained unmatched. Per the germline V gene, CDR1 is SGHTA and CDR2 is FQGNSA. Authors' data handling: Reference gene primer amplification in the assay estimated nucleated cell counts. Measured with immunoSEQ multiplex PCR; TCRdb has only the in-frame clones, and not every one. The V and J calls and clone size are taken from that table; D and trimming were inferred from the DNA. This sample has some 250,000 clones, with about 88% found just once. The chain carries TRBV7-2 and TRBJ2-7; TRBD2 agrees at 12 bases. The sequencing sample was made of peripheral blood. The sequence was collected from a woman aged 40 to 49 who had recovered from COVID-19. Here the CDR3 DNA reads TGTGCCAGCAGCCAACAGGGACTAGCGGGCTACGAGCAGTACTTC. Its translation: CASSQQGLAGYEQYF.